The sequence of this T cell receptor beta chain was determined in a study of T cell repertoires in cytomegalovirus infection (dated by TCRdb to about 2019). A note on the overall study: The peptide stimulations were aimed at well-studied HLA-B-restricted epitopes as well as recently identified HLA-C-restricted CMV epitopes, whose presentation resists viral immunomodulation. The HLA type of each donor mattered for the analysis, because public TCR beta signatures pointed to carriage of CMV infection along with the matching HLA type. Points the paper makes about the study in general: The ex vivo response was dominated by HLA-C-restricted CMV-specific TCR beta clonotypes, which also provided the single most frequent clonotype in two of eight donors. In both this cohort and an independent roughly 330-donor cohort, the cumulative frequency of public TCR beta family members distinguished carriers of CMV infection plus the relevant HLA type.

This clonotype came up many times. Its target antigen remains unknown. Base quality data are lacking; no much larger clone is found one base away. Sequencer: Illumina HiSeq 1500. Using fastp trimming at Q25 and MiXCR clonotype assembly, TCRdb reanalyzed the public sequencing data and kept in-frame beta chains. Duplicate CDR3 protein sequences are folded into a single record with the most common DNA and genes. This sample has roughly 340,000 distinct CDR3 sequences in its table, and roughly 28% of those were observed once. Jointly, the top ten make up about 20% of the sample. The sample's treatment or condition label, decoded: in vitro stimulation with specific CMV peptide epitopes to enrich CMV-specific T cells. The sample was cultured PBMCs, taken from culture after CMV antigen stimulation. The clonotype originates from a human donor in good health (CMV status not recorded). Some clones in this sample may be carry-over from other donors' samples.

CDR3 reads: CASSTPGQGYNEQFF. The nucleotides read TGTGCCAGCAGCACCCCGGGACAGGGCTACAATGAGCAGTTCTTC. The chain couples TRBV7-9 to TRBJ2-1, and 9 bases in between align with TRBD1. V is trimmed back by 5 bases and J by 3 bases, and the junction contains 5 bases that no gene match accounts for. Looking up the germline V gene (reference sequence) yields CDR1 SEHNR and CDR2 FQNEAQ. The CDR3 sequence holds 15 residues, the cysteine and phenylalanine included. Only the CDR3 DNA stays, 45 bases, in frame from base 1.